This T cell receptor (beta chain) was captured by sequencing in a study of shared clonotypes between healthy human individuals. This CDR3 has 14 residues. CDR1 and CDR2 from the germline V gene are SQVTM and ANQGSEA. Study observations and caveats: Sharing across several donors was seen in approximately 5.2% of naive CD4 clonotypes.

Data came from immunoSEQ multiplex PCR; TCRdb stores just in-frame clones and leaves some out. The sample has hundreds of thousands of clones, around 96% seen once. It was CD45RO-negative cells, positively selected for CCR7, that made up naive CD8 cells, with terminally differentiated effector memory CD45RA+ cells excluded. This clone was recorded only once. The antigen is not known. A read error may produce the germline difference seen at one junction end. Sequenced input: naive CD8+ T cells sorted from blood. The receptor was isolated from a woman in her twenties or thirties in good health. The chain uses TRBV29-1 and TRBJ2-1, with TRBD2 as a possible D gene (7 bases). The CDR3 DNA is TGCAGCGTGGAAGGACAGCGGGACTACAATGAGCAGTTCTTC. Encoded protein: CSVEGQRDYNEQFF.